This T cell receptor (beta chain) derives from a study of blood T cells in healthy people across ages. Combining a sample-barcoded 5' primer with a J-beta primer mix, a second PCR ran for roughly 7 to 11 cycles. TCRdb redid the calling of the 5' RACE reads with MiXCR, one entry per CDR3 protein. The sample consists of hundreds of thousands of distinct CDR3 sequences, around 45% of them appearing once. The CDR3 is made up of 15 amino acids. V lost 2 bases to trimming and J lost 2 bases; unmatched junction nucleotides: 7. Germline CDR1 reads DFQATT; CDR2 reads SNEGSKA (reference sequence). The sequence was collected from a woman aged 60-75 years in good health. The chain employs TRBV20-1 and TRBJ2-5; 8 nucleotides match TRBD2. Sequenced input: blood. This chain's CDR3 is CSARRETGGQETQYF. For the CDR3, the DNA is TGCAGTGCTAGACGCGAGACGGGGGGGCAAGAGACCCAGTACTTC.